Each of the 24 T cell receptor beta chains below was sequenced from the same sample in a study of regulatory T cells in long-lasting Graves disease. Time point defined: newly diagnosed GD, antithyroid drugs for less than 3 months. The TCR library was prepared using RNA isolated from PBMCs. For TCR beta, libraries came from iRepertoire HTBI primers and Arm-PCR of CDR3 regions. TCRdb re-called the multiplex PCR reads through MiXCR, storing one row per CDR3 protein. This sample yields roughly 420,000 distinct CDR3 sequences, of which 12% to 15% are seen a single time; about 15% belongs to the top ten. The sample also formed part of further work on T cells in Graves' hyperthyroidism and ophthalmopathy.

The material sequenced was peripheral blood mononuclear cells (PBMCs), taken at new diagnosis, from a patient treated with antithyroid drugs. The receptors shown here come from a woman in her forties or fifties with Graves disease.

This chain uses TRBV5-1 with TRBJ2-1, with D perhaps being TRBD1 or TRBD2 (6 bases each). This CDR3 has 16 residues. Germline CDR1 reads SGHRS; CDR2 reads YFSETQ. V lost 3 bases to trimming and J lost 0 bases, with 13 bases between them. The CDR3 DNA reads as TGCGCCAGCAGCTCAAGGGGGAGGAGCTCCTACAATGAGCAGTTCTTC. It is translated as CASSSRGRSSYNEQFF. The complete variable domain, with remaining parts taken from reference TRBV5-1 and TRBJ2-1, reads KAGVTQTPRYLIKTRGQQVTLSCSPISGHRSVSWYQQTPGQGLQFLFEYFSETQRNKGNFPGRFSGRQFSNSRSEMNVSTLELGDSALYLCASSSRGRSSYNEQFFGPGTRLTVL.

The sample holds a few counts of this clonotype. The CDR3 loop reads CASSQIPGGGSYNEQFF. The CDR3 DNA follows: TGTGCCAGCAGCCAAATCCCAGGGGGAGGCTCCTACAATGAGCAGTTCTTC. The genes are TRBV3-1 and TRBJ2-1, with a possible D match to TRBD1 (7 bases). The V end lost 2 bases, the J end lost 0 bases, and 14 bases lay between the germline ends. CDR1 and CDR2 (germline): LGHDT, YNNKEL (reference sequence). The CDR3 covers 17 residues.

This clonotype was seen many times. This sequence joins TRBV28 and TRBJ2-4; D gene uncertain. The CDR3 totals 13 residues. Germline loops: CDR1 MDHEN, CDR2 SYDVKM. V lost 4 bases, J lost 7 bases, and 11 bases lay in between. Here the CDR3 DNA reads TGTGCCAGCAGTTCCCCGAGTCGTAACATTCAGTACTTC. Protein sequence: CASSSPSRNIQYF.

The chain employs TRBV4-2 and TRBJ1-4, with D perhaps TRBD1 (5 bases). Deletions cut 3 bases from V and 5 bases from J, with 16 bases between. The CDR3 is 16 amino acids. Germline V gene sequence: CDR1 LGHNA, CDR2 YNFKEQ. The CDR3 coding sequence is TGTGCCAGCAGCCAGCGATGGGACCTAACGAATGAAAAACTGTTTTTT. Translated: CASSQRWDLTNEKLFF.

This clonotype has ten or more counts. V and J are TRBV7-4 and TRBJ2-7; 13 nucleotides align to TRBD2. The J segment lost 5 bases and the V segment lost 5 bases, leaving 18 bases of the junction unmatched. The CDR3 totals 19 residues. Germline assignment: CDR1 SGHVT and CDR2 SQSDAQ. The CDR3 loop reads CASSTVKLAGGPKCDEQYF. The CDR3 region has the DNA TGTGCCAGCAGCACAGTGAAACTAGCGGGAGGGCCGAAGTGTGACGAGCAGTACTTC.

The chain is built from TRBV5-1 and TRBJ2-1; TRBD2 matches 14 bases. The V segment lost 2 bases and the J segment 0 bases; nucleotides outside the gene matches: 7. The germline V gene has CDR1 SGHRS and CDR2 YFSETQ. CDR3 length equals 19 residues. CDR3 in amino acids: CASSLWTSGRNRSYNEQFF. CDR3 sequence (DNA): TGCGCCAGCAGCTTATGGACTAGCGGGAGGAACCGCTCCTACAATGAGCAGTTCTTC.

This chain uses TRBV7-8 with TRBJ2-3; D uncertain. There are 15 residues in the CDR3. Trimming removed 3 bases from V and 5 bases from J, with 15 bases in between. Germline loops: CDR1 SGHVS, CDR2 FQNEAQ. For the CDR3, the DNA is TGTGCCAGCAGCTTTGGAACCGTTCAGAGAGATACGCAGTATTTT. Its protein is CASSFGTVQRDTQYF.

The rearrangement uses TRBV7-7 and TRBJ2-5; 9 bases line up with TRBD1. V shed 9 bases, J shed 5 bases, and the junction held 10 bases outside the gene matches. Germline V gene data show CDR1 as SSHAT and CDR2 as FNYEAQ (reference sequence). This CDR3 is built from 14 residues. This chain's CDR3 is CARQGTGRFETQYF. CDR3 coding DNA: TGTGCCAGACAAGGGACAGGGAGGTTTGAGACCCAGTACTTC.

This clonotype was counted ten times or more. The rearrangement links TRBV28 to TRBJ2-4; possibly TRBD1 for D (5 bases). V lost 6 bases and J 0 bases, leaving 12 bases between the germline ends. The CDR3 length is 15 residues. CDR1 and CDR2 (germline): MDHEN, SYDVKM. CDR3: CASRRRQLAKNIQYF. CDR3 sequence (DNA): TGTGCCAGCAGAAGAAGACAGTTAGCCAAAAACATTCAGTACTTC.

This clonotype was seen many times. The chain combines TRBV6-2 or TRBV6-3 with TRBJ2-7, with 11 bases matching TRBD1. J was trimmed by 5 bases and V by 5 bases; bases with no gene match: 8. CDR1 and CDR2 (germline): MNHEY, SVGEGT. This CDR3 is built from 15 residues. CDR3 sequence (DNA): TGTGCCAGCAGTGTCCCGGGACAGGGGGTCCACGAGCAGTACTTC. This gives the protein CASSVPGQGVHEQYF.

This clonotype was seen ten or more times. The chain recombines TRBV20-1 with TRBJ2-3; 9 bases are shared with TRBD1. The CDR3 contains 16 residues. Germline CDR1 and CDR2: DFQATT and SNEGSKA (reference sequence). V gave up 5 bases and J gave up 3 bases; unmatched junction bases: 12. CDR3 nucleotide sequence: TGCAGTGCTCGGGACAGGGAGCGGTATTGGACAGATACGCAGTATTTT. Translating gives CSARDRERYWTDTQYF.

This clonotype was counted at least ten times. This sequence joins TRBV6-1 and TRBJ1-1; 7 bases fit TRBD1. CDR3 length equals 14 residues. Germline lookup yields CDR1 MNHNS and CDR2 SASEGT. J gave up 6 bases and V 7 bases, and 11 bases lay outside the gene matches. The CDR3 nucleotides read TGTGCCAGCACCATGACAGGGTATGGGGCTGAAGCTTTCTTT. This gives the protein CASTMTGYGAEAFF.

There are many counts of this clonotype. The V gene is TRBV27, the J gene TRBJ2-7, with 8 bases matching TRBD1. CDR1 is MNHEY and CDR2 is SMNVEV in the germline V gene (reference sequence). The CDR3 spans 15 residues. V lost 6 bases to trimming and J lost 1 base; unmatched junction nucleotides: 8. In nucleotides, the CDR3 is TGTGCCAGCAGCCGTCCGACAGGGGTGTCCTACGAGCAGTACTTC. Protein: CASSRPTGVSYEQYF.

This clonotype was detected many times. The rearrangement links TRBV30 to TRBJ1-2; 9 nucleotides match TRBD1. V dropped 6 bases and J dropped 6; count of bases not matched to a gene: 8. The germline V gene encodes CDR1 GTSNPN and CDR2 SVGIG (reference sequence). This CDR3 comprises 13 residues. CDR3: CACSLGTGNGYTF. The CDR3 nucleotides read TGTGCCTGTTCCCTCGGGACAGGGAATGGCTACACCTTC.

This clonotype showed up just a few times. The chain employs TRBV18 and TRBJ1-1; D call uncertain. The CDR3 runs to 13 residues. V was shortened by 1 base and J by 3 bases, with 6 bases between the two germline ends. The V gene's germline CDR1 is KGHSH and CDR2 LQKENI. The CDR3 DNA reads as TGTGCCAGCTCACCACTGAGGGACACTGAAGCTTTCTTT. Its protein product is CASSPLRDTEAFF.

This clonotype has ten or more counts. The V call is TRBV28, the J call TRBJ1-5; perhaps TRBD1 as D (6 bases). This CDR3 contains 16 residues. V was pared by 2 bases and J by 6 bases, with 17 bases between. In germline, CDR1 is MDHEN, CDR2 SYDVKM. The DNA for the CDR3 is TGTGCCAGCAGTTTAGATGGGGGGCTCGGTAGTCAGCCCCAGCATTTT. It is translated as CASSLDGGLGSQPQHF.

This clonotype was found a few times. The rearrangement links TRBV30 to TRBJ2-3; 14 nucleotides align to TRBD2. The germline gives CDR1 GTSNPN, CDR2 SVGIG (reference sequence). The J segment lost 5 bases and the V segment lost 3 bases, leaving 4 bases of the junction unmatched. The CDR3 sequence is 15 residues long. The CDR3 is CAWRGTSGRIDTQYF. DNA for the CDR3: TGTGCCTGGAGGGGGACTAGCGGGAGAATAGATACGCAGTATTTT.

The chain has TRBV19 and TRBJ1-1, with no clear D. The CDR3 spans 13 residues. Trimming stripped 6 bases from V and 0 bases from J, with 8 bases between. Germline V lookup: CDR1 LNHDA, CDR2 SQIVND (reference sequence). The CDR3 nucleotides are TGTGCCAGTAGATACCAGGTGAACACTGAAGCTTTCTTT. This gives the protein CASRYQVNTEAFF.

Ten or more counts support this clonotype. This chain uses TRBV11-1 with TRBJ2-1; D may be TRBD2 (5 bases). The germline V and J ends were trimmed by 4 bases and 3 bases, with 7 bases remaining between them. CDR1 and CDR2 from the germline V gene are SGHAT and FQDESV (reference sequence). The CDR3 has 13 amino acids. CDR3 sequence (DNA): TGTGCCAGCAGCTCGACTAACTACAATGAGCAGTTCTTC. This sequence encodes CASSSTNYNEQFF.

The sample holds a few counts of this clonotype. The chain has TRBV30 and TRBJ1-2; D gene uncertain. V was cut by 7 bases and J by 3 bases, with 15 bases left in between. CDR1 and CDR2 from the germline V gene are GTSNPN and SVGIG (reference sequence). The CDR3 contains 13 residues. DNA of the CDR3: TGTGCCTCCCACCGATACCTGGACTATGGCTACACCTTC. It is translated as CASHRYLDYGYTF.

About this clonotype: A read error may explain this, as a much larger clone is one base away. This chain links TRBV6-1 with TRBJ2-2, with D possibly TRBD1 on 5 matching bases. CDR3 size: 15 residues. With 2 bases removed from V and 0 bases from J, the gap between germline ends came to 7 bases. Germline-derived CDR1 and CDR2 are MNHNS and SASEGT. The DNA of the CDR3 is TGTGCCAGCAGTGAATTGGGGCCGAACACCGGGGAGCTGTTTTTT. It translates to CASSELGPNTGELFF.

This clonotype was seen at least ten times. The genes are TRBV9 and TRBJ1-3; D is unresolved. Trimming shortened V by 3 bases and J by 0 bases, and 10 bases separated the two germline ends. The germline V gene encodes CDR1 SGDLS and CDR2 YYNGEE. The CDR3 covers 15 residues. In DNA form, the CDR3 reads TGTGCCAGCAGCGCGACAAGCTACTCTGGAAACACCATATATTTT. Translation gives CASSATSYSGNTIYF.

This clonotype appeared a few times. The chain couples TRBV30 to TRBJ2-2; 9 bases line up with TRBD1. The J segment lost 7 bases and the V segment lost 5 bases, leaving 23 bases of the junction unmatched. The germline V gene has CDR1 GTSNPN and CDR2 SVGIG (reference sequence). The CDR3 is 19 amino acids. The CDR3 region has the DNA TGTGCCTGGGACCGCGGGACAGGGATTTACGGGGAGTCGAACGGGGAGCTGTTTTTT. This codes for CAWDRGTGIYGESNGELFF.

The V and J genes are TRBV20-1 and TRBJ2-1; 13 nucleotides line up with TRBD2. From germline, CDR1 is DFQATT and CDR2 SNEGSKA (reference sequence). This CDR3 has 16 amino acids. The V gene end was trimmed by 0 bases and the J gene end by 9 bases; junction bases not matched to a gene: 8. CDR3 sequence (DNA): TGCAGTGCTAGAGACCCACTAGCGGGAGGGTGGAGTGAGCAGTTCTTC. Amino acid sequence: CSARDPLAGGWSEQFF.